One sample yielded the 20 T cell receptor beta chains listed below, sequenced in a study of cytomegalovirus exposure and HLA in healthy donors. Primers: 60 Vbeta forward and 13 Jbeta reverse. Profiling relied on immunoSEQ multiplex PCR, and the TCRdb table lists in-frame clones only, not all of them. The sample lists roughly 150,000 clones, 70% to 90% occurring once. Sequences were obtained from PBMCs. Receptors were obtained from a male donor in good health and CMV-seronegative.

The rearrangement joins TRBV9 to TRBJ2-3; 7 bases line up with TRBD2. The length of the CDR3 is 14 residues. The junction had 8 bases not matched to a gene; V was cut back by 3 bases and J by 7 bases. CDR1 and CDR2 (germline): SGDLS, YYNGEE. The CDR3 sequence: CASSGTSGFHTQYF. DNA of the CDR3: TGTGCCAGCAGCGGGACTAGTGGGTTTCATACGCAGTATTTT.

The chain joins TRBV5-8 to TRBJ2-7; D ambiguous. The CDR3 totals 16 residues. Trimming left V 4 bases short and J 0 bases short, with 17 bases between. Germline CDR1 is SGHTS and CDR2 is YDEGEE. In DNA form, the CDR3 reads TGTGCCAGCAGCCACTTTGGGCCGTCGAGCTCCTACGAGCAGTACTTC. Its translation: CASSHFGPSSSYEQYF.

The V gene is TRBV19, the J gene TRBJ2-1; a weak D match, TRBD2 (5 bases). V lost 8 bases, J lost 7 bases, and 12 bases lay in between. The germline gives CDR1 LNHDA, CDR2 SQIVND (reference sequence). CDR3 length equals 12 residues. The CDR3 region has the DNA TGTGCCAGTTCCCCCGGCGGGAATGAGCAGTTCTTC. Amino acids: CASSPGGNEQFF. Full variable domain (remainder filled in from reference TRBV19 and TRBJ2-1): DGGITQSPKYLFRKEGQNVTLSCEQNLNHDAMYWYRQDPGQGLRLIYYSQIVNDFQKGDIAEGYSVSREKKESFPLTVTSAQKNPTAFYLCASSPGGNEQFFGPGTRLTVL.

This chain links TRBV11-2 with TRBJ2-3, with D tentatively TRBD2 (5 bases). This CDR3 is 14 amino acids long. The germline V gene has CDR1 SGHAT and CDR2 FQNNGV. Deletions cut 1 base from V and 4 bases from J, with 9 bases between. The CDR3 bases are TGTGCCAGCAGCTTAGCAGGACTCTCAGATACGCAGTATTTT. It is translated as CASSLAGLSDTQYF. Full variable domain (rest looked up from reference TRBV11-2 and TRBJ2-3): EAGVAQSPRYKIIEKRQSVAFWCNPISGHATLYWYQQILGQGPKLLIQFQNNGVVDDSQLPKDRFSAERLKGVDSTLKIQPAKLEDSAVYLCASSLAGLSDTQYFGPGTRLTVL.

This clone was seen a few times. This chain joins TRBV19 and TRBJ2-7, with D uncertain. The CDR3 is 11 amino acids. CDR1 is LNHDA and CDR2 is SQIVND in the germline V gene (reference sequence). Trimming took 4 bases from V and 4 from J, leaving 5 bases between them. CDR3 in amino acids: CASSNHYEQYF. Here the CDR3 DNA reads TGTGCCAGTAGTAATCATTACGAGCAGTACTTC.

V and J are TRBV28 and TRBJ2-3; TRBD2 aligns across 12 bases. This CDR3 is built from 18 residues. V lost 2 bases and J lost 4; bases outside the gene matches: 10. Germline V gene sequence: CDR1 MDHEN, CDR2 SYDVKM. CDR3 nucleotides: TGTGCCAGCAGTTTAACCCCACGACTAGCGGGAGATCCAGATACGCAGTATTTT. It specifies CASSLTPRLAGDPDTQYF.

In its sample, this clone was seen once. The V gene is TRBV5-6, the J gene TRBJ1-6, with a tentative D call TRBD1 (5 bases). Trimming took off 5 bases at V and 0 bases at J, with 12 bases between the two ends. The CDR3 is 16 residues long. In germline, CDR1 is SGHDT, CDR2 YYEEEE. The CDR3 reads CASSFTGVSYNSPLHF. CDR3 bases: TGTGCCAGCAGTTTCACAGGAGTCTCCTATAATTCACCCCTCCACTTT.

The genes are TRBV4-3 and TRBJ2-3, with 10 bases matching TRBD1. The V gene's germline CDR1 is LGHNA and CDR2 YSLEER. This CDR3 region has 18 residues. With V trimmed by 2 bases and J by 3 bases, 11 bases remained unmatched. CDR3 nucleotides: TGCGCCAGCAGCCAATTCCATCTGGGACAGGGGATGACAGATACGCAGTATTTT. It translates to CASSQFHLGQGMTDTQYF.

The chain is built from TRBV5-1 and TRBJ2-2, with 10 positions matching TRBD2. V was pared by 4 bases and J by 6 bases, with 9 bases of the junction left unmatched. The CDR3 consists of 16 residues. In germline, CDR1 is SGHRS, CDR2 YFSETQ. The CDR3 DNA follows: TGCGCCAGCAGCCCCACCCTAAGCGGGGGGGCCGGGGAGCTGTTTTTT. This codes for CASSPTLSGGAGELFF.

This rearrangement joins TRBV6-5 to TRBJ2-7, with 9 bases identical to TRBD1. The germline gives CDR1 MNHEY, CDR2 SVGAGI. V was pared by 5 bases and J by 1 base, with 6 bases of the junction left unmatched. This CDR3 spans 15 amino acids. Written as DNA, the CDR3 is TGTGCCAGCAGTCCGGGACAGGGAAGTTCCTACGAGCAGTACTTC. Residues: CASSPGQGSSYEQYF.

The rearrangement joins TRBV28 to TRBJ1-6; possibly TRBD1 for D (5 bases). The CDR3 runs 15 residues. With 5 bases removed from V and 2 bases from J, the gap between germline ends came to 10 bases. Germline assignment: CDR1 MDHEN and CDR2 SYDVKM. CDR3 protein: CASSLGVTYNSPLHF. CDR3 nucleotide sequence: TGTGCCAGCAGTCTAGGGGTGACCTATAATTCACCCCTCCACTTT.

This clone was detected once. V and J are TRBV29-1 and TRBJ2-5; possibly TRBD1 for D (6 bases). TRBJ2-7 matches the DNA end more closely, so the J call is doubtful. The CDR3 totals 11 residues. The germline gives CDR1 SQVTM, CDR2 ANQGSEA. CDR3 coding DNA: TGCAGCGTTGTGCAGGGGAGCGAGCAGTACTTC. This gives the protein CSVVQGSEQYF.

This sequence joins TRBV7-2 and TRBJ2-5; weak D call: TRBD2 (6 bases). Between the trimmed V and J ends, which lost 3 bases and 2 bases, there was a span of 10 bases. The CDR3 loop spans 14 amino acids. CDR1 SGHTA and CDR2 FQGNSA come from the germline V gene. CDR3 loop: CASSFNSGQETQYF. The DNA of the CDR3 is TGTGCCAGCAGCTTCAATAGCGGTCAAGAGACCCAGTACTTC.

This chain joins TRBV21-1 and TRBJ2-7; whether TRBD2, the table's D call, matches the DNA was not checked. TRBV21-1 is a documented pseudogene. CDR3 length: 20 amino acids. CDR3 region: CASSKRGAWFERGVSYEQYF. The CDR3 DNA reads TGTGCCAGCAGCAAAAGGGGGGCTTGGTTCGAGCGGGGGGTATCCTACGAGCAGTACTTC.

The V call is TRBV6-1, the J call TRBJ2-7; the D gene is possibly TRBD2 (5 bases). Germline V gene data show CDR1 as MNHNS and CDR2 as SASEGT. Trimming removed 3 bases from V and 4 bases from J, with 13 bases in between. The CDR3 has 14 residues. The CDR3 protein is CASSDTRRGYEQYF. DNA for the CDR3: TGTGCCAGCAGTGATACCCGCCGAGGGTACGAGCAGTACTTC.

The chain carries TRBV6-5 and TRBJ2-7; 10 positions match TRBD1. V gave up 5 bases and J gave up 2 bases; unmatched junction bases: 3. Germline CDR1 MNHEY, CDR2 SVGAGI. There are 14 residues in the CDR3. CDR3 DNA: TGTGCCAGCAGTCCCGACAGGGGGCCCTACGAGCAGTACTTC. Its translation is CASSPDRGPYEQYF.

V usage is TRBV7-9 and J usage is TRBJ2-1; D possibly corresponds to TRBD1 (6 bases). The ends were cut back, 5 bases at V and 7 bases at J, with 15 bases in the middle. The germline V gene encodes CDR1 SEHNR and CDR2 FQNEAQ (reference sequence). CDR3 length equals 14 residues. The CDR3 here is CASSPRGPPNEQFF. The CDR3 region has the DNA TGTGCCAGCAGCCCCAGGGGCCCGCCAAATGAGCAGTTCTTC.

The chain joins TRBV28 to TRBJ1-2; D unclear. The CDR3 is made up of 11 amino acids. V was pared by 4 bases and J by 3 bases, with 3 bases between. The V gene's germline CDR1 is MDHEN and CDR2 SYDVKM. The CDR3 DNA is TGTGCCAGCAGTTCGGACTATGGCTACACCTTC. Its protein is CASSSDYGYTF.

This chain joins TRBV29-1 and TRBJ2-7; TRBD1 aligns across 9 bases. The CDR3 runs 12 residues. V lost 6 bases and J lost 4; bases outside the gene matches: 4. Germline CDR1 and CDR2: SQVTM and ANQGSEA. The CDR3 coding sequence is TGCAGCGTAGGGGACAGGGCTTACGAGCAGTACTTC. Its translation is CSVGDRAYEQYF.

This clone has a single count. V is TRBV18 and J is TRBJ1-1; D unresolved. Germline-derived CDR1 and CDR2 are KGHSH and LQKENI. V lost 2 bases, J lost 2 bases, and 3 bases lay in between. The CDR3 contains 12 residues. CDR3 sequence: CASSPTNTEAFF. The CDR3 DNA follows: TGTGCCAGCTCACCAACTAACACTGAAGCTTTCTTT.